The text below deals with one T cell receptor beta chain. Its antigen remains unknown. Primers: 60 Vbeta forward and 13 Jbeta reverse. TCRdb keeps only in-frame clones here, not all; method: immunoSEQ multiplex PCR. In the table there are roughly 120,000 clones, 81% of which are singletons. From germline, CDR1 is SGHVS and CDR2 FNYEAQ. The germline V and J ends were trimmed by 3 bases and 5 bases, with 10 bases remaining between them. The CDR3 consists of 13 residues. This sample is part of a study of cytomegalovirus exposure and HLA in healthy donors. General study points: The likely origin of a cluster of highly shared sequence variants was a sequencing artifact. Donors were assumed by presence/absence analyses to have roughly uniform sequencing depth. Being productive about 87% or about 30% of the time was typical of most TCR beta V segments in an earlier analysis.

This clonotype was sampled from a woman in her twenties or thirties in good health and CMV-seronegative. Specimen: PBMCs. The genes are TRBV7-6 and TRBJ2-5; maybe TRBD2 (5 bases). CDR3 protein: CASSFGGLETQYF. For the CDR3, the DNA is TGTGCCAGCAGCTTTGGAGGACTCGAGACCCAGTACTTC.